This T cell receptor (beta chain) is from a study of shared clonotypes between healthy human individuals. The CDR3 contains 13 residues. V lost 5 bases and J lost 7, with 12 bases in between. CDR1 is SGHNT and CDR2 is YYREEE in the germline V gene (reference sequence). The data were produced by immunoSEQ multiplex PCR, yet TCRdb's version contains in-frame clones alone and is incomplete. The table shows roughly 2.5 million clones, with approximately 90% occurring only once. The clonotype was recovered from a young man in good health. The chain uses TRBV5-4 and TRBJ1-4; maybe TRBD1 (6 bases). The specimen sequenced was naive CD4+ T cells sorted from blood. Documented subset: CD45RA+ positively selected. CDR3 sequence reads: CASRPTGSEKLFF. CDR3 coding DNA: TGTGCCAGCAGACCCACAGGGAGTGAAAAACTGTTTTTT.